The count of the clone carrying this T cell receptor beta chain is one. Its antigen is currently unknown. After removal of 4 bases from V and 0 bases from J, the junction contained 7 bases not matched to a gene. In germline, CDR1 is MNHEY, CDR2 SVGAGI. The CDR3 has 16 residues. The data stem from a study of cytomegalovirus exposure and HLA in healthy donors. Study outcomes and limitations: For TCR beta chains, V- and J-gene trimming was later linked to a missense DCLRE1C variant.

All the people who gave samples were healthy bone marrow donors. With 60 Vbeta and 13 Jbeta primers, the PCR was carried out. Sequencing was performed with immunoSEQ multiplex PCR; in TCRdb, only in-frame clones are kept and a portion is missing. Of approximately 150,000 clones listed, more than 75% were seen once; the top ten hold around 2.6%. Sequencing used PBMCs. The chain couples TRBV6-5 to TRBJ1-1, with 8 bases identical to TRBD1. The sequence was obtained from a young man in good health and CMV-seropositive. The CDR3 DNA sequence: TGTGCCAGCAGTTTAGGTGGGACAGGATTGAACACTGAAGCTTTCTTT. Translated, it gives CASSLGGTGLNTEAFF.